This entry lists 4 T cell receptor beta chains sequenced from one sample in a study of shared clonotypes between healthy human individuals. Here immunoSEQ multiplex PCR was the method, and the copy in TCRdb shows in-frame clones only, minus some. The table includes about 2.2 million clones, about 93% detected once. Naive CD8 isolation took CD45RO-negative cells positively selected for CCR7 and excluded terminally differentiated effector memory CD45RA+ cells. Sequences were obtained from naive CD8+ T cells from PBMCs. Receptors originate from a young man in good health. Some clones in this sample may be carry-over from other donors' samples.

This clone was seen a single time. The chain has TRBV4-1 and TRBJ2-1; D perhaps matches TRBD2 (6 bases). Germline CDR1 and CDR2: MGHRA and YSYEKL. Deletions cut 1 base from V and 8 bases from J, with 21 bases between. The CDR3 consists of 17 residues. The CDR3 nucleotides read TGCGCCAGCAGCCAAGGTCCTAGCGCGTCGAGGGCCGATGAGCAGTTCTTC. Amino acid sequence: CASSQGPSASRADEQFF.

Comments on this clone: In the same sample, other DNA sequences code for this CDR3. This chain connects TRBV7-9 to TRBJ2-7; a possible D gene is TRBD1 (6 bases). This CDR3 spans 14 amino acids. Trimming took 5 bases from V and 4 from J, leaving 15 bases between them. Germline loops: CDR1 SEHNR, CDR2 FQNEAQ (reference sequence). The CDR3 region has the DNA TGTGCCAGCAGCCCCCCCCTAGGGGGATACGAGCAGTACTTC. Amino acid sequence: CASSPPLGGYEQYF.

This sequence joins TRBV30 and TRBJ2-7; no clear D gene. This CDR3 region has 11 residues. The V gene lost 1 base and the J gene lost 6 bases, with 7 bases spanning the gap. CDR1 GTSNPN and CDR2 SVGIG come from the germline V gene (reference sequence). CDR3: CAWSGYSEQYF. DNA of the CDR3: TGTGCCTGGAGTGGCTATTCCGAGCAGTACTTC.

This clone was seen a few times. CDR3 in amino acids: CASINGGEAFF. The DNA of the CDR3 is TGTGCCAGCATCAACGGGGGTGAAGCTTTCTTT. The chain couples TRBV25-1 to TRBJ1-1; D is possibly TRBD1 (5 bases). Germline V lookup: CDR1 MGHDK, CDR2 SYGVNS. V gave up 7 bases and J gave up 7 bases, with 10 bases separating them. The CDR3 has 11 amino acids.